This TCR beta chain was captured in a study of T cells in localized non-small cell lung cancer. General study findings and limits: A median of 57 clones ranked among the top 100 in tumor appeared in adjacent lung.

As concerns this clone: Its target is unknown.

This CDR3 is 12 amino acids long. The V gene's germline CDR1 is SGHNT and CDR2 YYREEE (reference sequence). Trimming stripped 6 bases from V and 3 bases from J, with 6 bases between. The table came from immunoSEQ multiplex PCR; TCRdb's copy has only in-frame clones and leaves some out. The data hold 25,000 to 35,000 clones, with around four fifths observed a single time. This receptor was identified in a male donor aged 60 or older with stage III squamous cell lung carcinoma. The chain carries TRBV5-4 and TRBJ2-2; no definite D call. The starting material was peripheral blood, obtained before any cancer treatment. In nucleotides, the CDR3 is TGTGCCAGCACTGGGGACACCGGGGAGCTGTTTTTT. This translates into CASTGDTGELFF.